The clone carrying this TCR beta chain has only one observation. Trimming left V 4 bases short and J 11 bases short, with 15 bases between. The CDR3 totals 13 residues. Germline CDR1 is SGHTA and CDR2 is FQGNSA. Authors' processing steps: Amplification with reference gene primers provided the estimates of nucleated cell counts. TCRdb's table, derived via immunoSEQ multiplex PCR, lists solely in-frame clones and lacks some. The V and J calls and the clone size are those of that table, but D and trimming were determined from the DNA. The repertoire holds approximately 140,000 clones, with around 80% as singletons. These data come from a study of blood T cell repertoires in COVID-19. Across the study: Material from acute and convalescent COVID-19 was sourced from the United States, Italy and Spain. PBMCs, B-cell-depleted T cells, or T cells provided the cDNA or gDNA that made up the material.

This clonotype originated in a man aged 80 or over with acute or convalescent COVID-19. The V and J genes are TRBV7-2 and TRBJ2-1, with D tentatively TRBD2 (5 bases). The sample comprised peripheral blood. The CDR3 DNA reads TGTGCCAGCAGCTCCCGGGGAAATATCAAGCAGTTCTTC. It yields the protein CASSSRGNIKQFF. Full variable domain (rest looked up from reference TRBV7-2 and TRBJ2-1): GAGVSQSPSNKVTEKGKDVELRCDPISGHTALYWYRQSLGQGLEFLIYFQGNSAPDKSGLPSDRFSAERTGGSVSTLTIQRTQQEDSAVYLCASSSRGNIKQFFGPGTRLTVL.